This TCR beta chain was sequenced for a study of blood T cell repertoires in COVID-19. For the study at large: PBMCs, B-cell-depleted T cells, or T cells were the source of the cDNA or gDNA that made up the material.

Source study methods: For nucleated cells, counts were estimated from reference gene primer amplification. Only in-frame clones appear in the TCRdb table, and some are missing; sequencing was by immunoSEQ multiplex PCR. The DNA was the basis for D and trimming; V, J and clone size are from that table. The data hold 330,000 or so clones, with approximately 90% observed a single time. Patients from Seattle were sampled longitudinally, starting during active infection. Comment on this clone: This sample includes further DNA sequences coding for the same CDR3.

The source material was peripheral blood. This clonotype originated in a man aged 25-40 years with COVID-19, enrolled during active disease.

CDR3: CASSPPQNYGYTF. CDR3 bases: TGTGCCAGCTCACCACCCCAGAACTATGGCTACACCTTC. V gene TRBV18 combines with J gene TRBJ1-2; D not certain. Deletions cut 0 bases from V and 2 bases from J, with 4 bases between. Germline V gene sequence: CDR1 KGHSH, CDR2 LQKENI. CDR3 size: 13 residues. Filled out from reference TRBV18 and TRBJ1-2, the complete variable domain reads NAGVMQNPRHLVRRRGQEARLRCSPMKGHSHVYWYRQLPEEGLKFMVYLQKENIIDESGMPKERFSAEFPKEGPSILRIQQVVRGDSAAYFCASSPPQNYGYTFGSGTRLTVV.